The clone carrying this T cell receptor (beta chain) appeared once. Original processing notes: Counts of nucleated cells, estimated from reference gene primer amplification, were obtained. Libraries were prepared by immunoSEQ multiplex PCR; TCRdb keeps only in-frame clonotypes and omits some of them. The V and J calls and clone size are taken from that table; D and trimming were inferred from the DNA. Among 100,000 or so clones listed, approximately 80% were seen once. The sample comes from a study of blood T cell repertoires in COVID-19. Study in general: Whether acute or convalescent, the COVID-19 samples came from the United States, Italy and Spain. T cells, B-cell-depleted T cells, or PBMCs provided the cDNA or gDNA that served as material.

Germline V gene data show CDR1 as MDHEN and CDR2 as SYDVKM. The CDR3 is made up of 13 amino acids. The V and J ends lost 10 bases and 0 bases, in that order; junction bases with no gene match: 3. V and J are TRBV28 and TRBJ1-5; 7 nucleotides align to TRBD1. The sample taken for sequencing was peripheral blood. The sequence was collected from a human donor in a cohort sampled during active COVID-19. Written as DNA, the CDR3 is TGTGCCACAGGGGGTTATAGCAATCAGCCCCAGCATTTT. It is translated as CATGGYSNQPQHF.